This entry is about one TCR beta chain. As yet, its antigen is unknown. Sequenced by immunoSEQ multiplex PCR; TCRdb stores in-frame clones only, minus some. The repertoire holds roughly 150,000 clones, 91% seen once, with approximately 4.7% in the top ten. This sample stems from a study of T cell responses to AZD1222 COVID-19 vaccine. Study outcomes and limitations: Vaccination with two AZD1222 doses was followed by a rise in Spike-specific TCR breadth and depth. Unmutated variant regions are reportedly the target of nearly half of TCRs that are spike-specific.

The CDR3 has 15 amino acids. V lost 1 base and J lost 6, with 15 bases in between. Germline CDR1 and CDR2: SEHNR and FQNEAQ (reference sequence). The rearrangement uses TRBV7-9 and TRBJ1-2, with a tentative D call TRBD1 (6 bases). This TCR came from an adult in good health. Sequenced here: peripheral blood, sampled on day 0 of AZD1222 vaccination. CDR3 sequence: CASSLVRPGEDGYTF. In DNA, the CDR3 is TGTGCCAGCAGCTTAGTCCGTCCAGGGGAGGATGGCTACACCTTC.